This is a list of T cell receptor beta chains from one sample in a study of OX40 agonist ivuxolimab in advanced cancers. Only in-frame clones appear in the TCRdb table, and some are missing; sequencing was by immunoSEQ multiplex PCR. This sample has 12,000 or so clones; about 83% occur once, and the top ten carry roughly a fifth. The sample was CD4+ or CD8+ T cells sorted from blood, taken in a trial of the OX40 agonist ivuxolimab. All receptors come from an adult with an advanced solid tumor such as melanoma, head and neck, liver or kidney cancer. CDR3s include the opening cysteine and the closing phenylalanine or tryptophan. D genes are given only for firm matches. The size field is filled for only some rows; it gives once, few, many or a size class.

d_gene,abundance,v_gene,j_gene,CDR3aa,CDR3nt
TRBD1,-,TRBV19,TRBJ2-5,CASSTERQGSGTQYF,TGTGCCAGTAGTACCGAACGACAGGGGTCAGGGACCCAGTACTTC
TRBD1,-,TRBV9,TRBJ2-3,CASTLTGLPDTQYF,TGTGCCAGCACCCTGACAGGGTTACCAGATACGCAGTATTTT
-,-,TRBV5-6,TRBJ1-1,CASSSNTEAFF,TGTGCCAGCAGCAGTAACACTGAAGCTTTCTTT
-,-,TRBV27,TRBJ1-2,CASSLGPGRSTNYGYTF,TGTGCCAGCAGTTTAGGTCCGGGACGGTCCACTAACTATGGCTACACCTTC
TRBD1,once,TRBV27,TRBJ1-2,CASRRQGEAYGYTF,TGTGCCAGCAGACGACAGGGAGAGGCCTATGGCTACACCTTC
-,-,TRBV13,TRBJ1-6,CASSHGGTEYNSPLHF,TGTGCCAGCAGCCACGGCGGGACGGAATATAATTCACCCCTCCACTTT
-,few,TRBV19,TRBJ2-3,CASSIGIFTDTQYF,TGTGCCAGTAGTATAGGTATTTTCACAGATACGCAGTATTTT
TRBD1,-,TRBV6-5,TRBJ2-4,CASSYSEEDRENQYF,TGTGCCAGCAGTTACTCGGAGGAGGACAGGGAGAATCAGTACTTC
-,-,TRBV4-3,TRBJ2-7,CASSQGGEEQYF,TGCGCCAGCAGCCAAGGCGGGGAAGAGCAGTACTTC
-,few,TRBV7-6,TRBJ2-1,CASSPDLSSYNEQFF,TGTGCCAGCAGCCCCGATTTGAGCTCCTACAATGAGCAGTTCTTC
TRBD1,-,TRBV27,TRBJ2-4,CASSPSLWDSKNIQYF,TGTGCCAGCAGTCCGTCACTCTGGGACAGCAAAAACATTCAGTACTTC
TRBD1,-,TRBV19,TRBJ1-2,CASSTTFRQGGAYGYTF,TGTGCCAGTAGCACTACTTTTCGACAGGGTGGCGCCTATGGCTACACCTTC
-,-,TRBV9,TRBJ2-3,CASSVEITGTDTQYF,TGTGCCAGCAGCGTAGAAATTACGGGCACAGATACGCAGTATTTT
-,medium-sized,TRBV14,TRBJ1-1,CASSPFTGRNTEAFF,TGTGCCAGCAGCCCATTTACAGGAAGGAACACTGAAGCTTTCTTT
TRBD2,-,TRBV2,TRBJ2-3,CANSESGGGQDTQYF,TGTGCCAACAGCGAGAGCGGGGGGGGCCAGGATACGCAGTATTTT
-,-,TRBV11-2,TRBJ1-1,CASTLGSNTEAFF,TGTGCCAGCACCCTAGGATCCAACACTGAAGCTTTCTTT
-,-,TRBV2,TRBJ2-7,CASSEAADSSYEQYF,TGTGCCAGCAGTGAGGCGGCAGATAGCTCCTACGAGCAGTACTTC
-,-,TRBV5-6,TRBJ2-1,CASSFGGGHEQFF,TGTGCCAGCAGCTTTGGCGGGGGCCATGAGCAGTTCTTC
-,-,TRBV11-1,TRBJ1-4,CASSLARWSGATNEKLFF,TGTGCCAGCAGCTTAGCCAGGTGGTCGGGCGCAACTAATGAAAAACTGTTTTTT
TRBD2,-,TRBV13,TRBJ2-5,CASSKAAGGPLETQYF,TGTGCCAGCAGCAAGGCAGCGGGAGGGCCCCTGGAGACCCAGTACTTC
-,-,TRBV2,TRBJ2-5,CASSDEAAAQETQYF,TGTGCCAGCAGTGACGAGGCGGCGGCTCAAGAGACCCAGTACTTC
-,few,TRBV9,TRBJ2-1,CASSVGGEVYNEQFF,TGTGCCAGCAGCGTAGGGGGGGAGGTCTACAATGAGCAGTTCTTC
TRBD1,-,TRBV7-9,TRBJ1-5,CASSGGTALLDNQPQHF,TGTGCCAGCAGCGGCGGGACAGCCCTTCTAGATAATCAGCCCCAGCATTTT